This T cell receptor (beta chain) was obtained from a study of T cells in Graves' hyperthyroidism and ophthalmopathy. This clonotype was counted a few times. V was trimmed by 5 bases and J by 1 base, leaving 15 bases between them. This CDR3 spans 16 amino acids. CDR1 and CDR2 (germline): LNHDA, SQIVND (reference sequence). TCR beta CDR3 sequences were amplified from RNA transcripts. HTBI primers were employed in a first-round RT-PCR of the TCR CDR3. Each CDR3 protein gets one entry after TCRdb re-called the multiplex PCR reads with MiXCR. Here the sample spans roughly 650,000 distinct CDR3 sequences, roughly 15% being singletons.

The receptor comes from a woman between 40 and 50 years old with Graves' ophthalmopathy. The rearrangement uses TRBV19 and TRBJ1-5; D is perhaps TRBD1 (5 bases). The material sequenced was blood. For the CDR3, the DNA is TGTGCCAGTAGTTCCGCTGTAGGGGTCAGCAATCAGCCCCAGCATTTT. Its translation is CASSSAVGVSNQPQHF.